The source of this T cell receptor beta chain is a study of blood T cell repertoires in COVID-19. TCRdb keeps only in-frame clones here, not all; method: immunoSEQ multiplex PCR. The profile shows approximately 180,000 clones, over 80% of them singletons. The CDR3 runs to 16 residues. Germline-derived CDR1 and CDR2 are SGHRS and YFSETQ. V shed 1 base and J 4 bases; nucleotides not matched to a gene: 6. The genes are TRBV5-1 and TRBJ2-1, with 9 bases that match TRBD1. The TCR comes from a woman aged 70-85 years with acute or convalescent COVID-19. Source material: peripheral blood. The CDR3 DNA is TGCGCCAGCAGCTTGTCTGCCGGGACAGGGTACAATGAGCAGTTCTTC. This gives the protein CASSLSAGTGYNEQFF.